The source of this T cell receptor beta chain is a study of T-cell reconstitution after alpha-beta-depleted transplantation in children. Unique molecular identifiers were used to barcode this TCRbeta library. TCRdb reprocessed the PCR reads with MiXCR, giving one entry per CDR3 protein. Altogether roughly 590,000 distinct CDR3 sequences are present, roughly 17% being singletons, with the ten largest covering 1.1%. Trimming pared 5 bases from V and 4 bases from J, leaving 17 bases between. This CDR3 is built from 15 residues. CDR1 SGHVS and CDR2 FNYEAQ come from the germline V gene. The sample holds one count of this clonotype.

This TCR derives from a human donor who donated a stem cell graft to a child with acute myeloid leukemia. The chain carries TRBV7-6 and TRBJ2-5; no firm D call. The sequencing used PBMCs from the stem cell graft donor, collected from the stem cell graft. The CDR3: CASSPLDYTVETQYF. The DNA for the CDR3 is TGTGCCAGCAGCCCGTTGGATTATACTGTAGAGACCCAGTACTTC.